This T cell receptor beta chain was profiled in a study of T cell responses to AZD1222 COVID-19 vaccine. For the study at large: Investigators merged groups given second doses at roughly 4 or roughly 12 weeks.

Broader study findings: Nearly half of spike-specific TCRs reportedly go after variant regions that carry no mutations.

Regarding this clone: Its matching antigen is unknown.

Assay used: immunoSEQ multiplex PCR; TCRdb lists only in-frame clones, some missing. The sample consists of tens of thousands of clones, roughly 90% of them appearing once. In germline, CDR1 is MNHEY, CDR2 SVGAGI. The CDR3 is made up of 13 amino acids. The ends were cut back, 10 bases at V and 0 bases at J, with 12 bases in the middle. The sequence was collected from an adult in good health. V is TRBV6-5 and J is TRBJ1-1, with a weak D call TRBD1 (5 bases). The sample here was peripheral blood, taken on day 0 of AZD1222 vaccination. The CDR3 here is CATTVAMNTEAFF. CDR3 in DNA: TGTGCCACGACAGTGGCGATGAACACTGAAGCTTTCTTT.